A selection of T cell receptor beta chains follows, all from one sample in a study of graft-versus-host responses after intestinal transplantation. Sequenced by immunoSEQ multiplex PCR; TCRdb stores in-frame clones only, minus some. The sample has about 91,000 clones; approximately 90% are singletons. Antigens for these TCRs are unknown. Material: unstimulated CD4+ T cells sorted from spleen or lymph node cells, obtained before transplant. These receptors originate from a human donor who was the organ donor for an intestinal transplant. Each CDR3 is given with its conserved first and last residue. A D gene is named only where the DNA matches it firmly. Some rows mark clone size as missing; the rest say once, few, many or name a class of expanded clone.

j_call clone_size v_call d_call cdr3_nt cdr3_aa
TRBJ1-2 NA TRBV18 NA TGTGCCAGCTCACCATTATCAGGGGATGGCTACACCTTC CASSPLSGDGYTF
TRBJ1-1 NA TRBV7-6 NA TGTGCCAGCAGTCGCGACAGTGACACTGAAGCTTTCTTT CASSRDSDTEAFF
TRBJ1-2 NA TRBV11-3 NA TGTGCCAGCAGCTTAGGCAGGGATTTAGGCGGCTACACCTTC CASSLGRDLGGYTF
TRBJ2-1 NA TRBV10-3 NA TGTGCCATCAGTGAGCGGGAGACCTACAATGAGCAGTTCTTC CAISERETYNEQFF
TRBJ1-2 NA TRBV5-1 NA TGCGCCAGCAGCCCAACCGAAGGGGGGGCGCCTGGCTACACCTTC CASSPTEGGAPGYTF
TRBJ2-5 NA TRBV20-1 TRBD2 TGCAGTGCTAGGGGAGGGCAGGGCCCGAACTTC CSARGGQGPNF
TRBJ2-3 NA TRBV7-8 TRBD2 TGTGCCAGCAGCTTAGCCGGCTCCGGGACTAGCGGCACAGATACGCAGTATTTT CASSLAGSGTSGTDTQYF
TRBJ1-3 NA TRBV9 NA TGTGCCAGCAGCGGTGATACAGGACCCAGCTCTGGAAACACCATATATTTT CASSGDTGPSSGNTIYF
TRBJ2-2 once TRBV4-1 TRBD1 TGCGCCAGCAGTAAACTGACAGGGGGCGAGGGCACCGGGGAGCTGTTTTTT CASSKLTGGEGTGELFF
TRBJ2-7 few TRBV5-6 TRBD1 TGTGCCAGCAGCTCACCCCACAGGGGGACCTACGAGCAGTACTTC CASSSPHRGTYEQYF
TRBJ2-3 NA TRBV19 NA TGTGCCAGTAGTATCGGGGGAGTGACAGATACGCAGTATTTT CASSIGGVTDTQYF
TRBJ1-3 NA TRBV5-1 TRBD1 TGCGCCAGCACCCAGGGGGCGAGCTCTGGAAACACCATATATTTT CASTQGASSGNTIYF
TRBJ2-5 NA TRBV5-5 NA TGTGCCAGCAGCTTGGAAGCAGGCAGGGTGGGAGAGACCCAGTACTTC CASSLEAGRVGETQYF
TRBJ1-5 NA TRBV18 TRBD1 TGTGCCAGCTCACCGGGACAGATCAATCAGCCCCAGCATTTT CASSPGQINQPQHF
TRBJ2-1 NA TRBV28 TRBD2 TGTGCCAGCAGTTTCCGGACTAGCGGGAGTTTGGGGCTGGGCAATGAGCAGTTCTTC CASSFRTSGSLGLGNEQFF
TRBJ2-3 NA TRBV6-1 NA TGTGCCAGCAGAATGAGGGGGAATACGCAGTATTTT CASRMRGNTQYF
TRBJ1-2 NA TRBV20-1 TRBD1 TGCAGTGCTAGGGGACAGGGAGGCTACACCTTC CSARGQGGYTF